The 9 T cell receptor beta chains listed next were all sequenced from one sample in a study of blood T cell repertoires in COVID-19. TCRdb's table, derived via immunoSEQ multiplex PCR, lists solely in-frame clones and lacks some. The table shows 200,000 to 250,000 clones, with about 79% occurring only once. Input material: PBMCs or T cells enriched from blood (not recorded which). Receptors were obtained from a woman in her forties with acute COVID-19.

This rearrangement joins TRBV7-2 to TRBJ2-7; maybe TRBD2 (6 bases). V lost 5 bases and J 3 bases, leaving 8 bases between the germline ends. The length of the CDR3 is 12 residues. Germline V gene data show CDR1 as SGHTA and CDR2 as FQGNSA. The CDR3 DNA reads as TGTGCCAGCAGCCGGGACTTCTACGAGCAGTACTTC. The encoded protein is CASSRDFYEQYF.

This chain uses TRBV21-1 with TRBJ1-3. TRBV21-1 is a listed pseudogene. This CDR3 comprises 17 residues. The CDR3, as DNA: TGTGCCACTACCGACAGGAGGGGGGGCGCATCAGGAAACACCATATATTTT. This sequence encodes CATTDRRGGASGNTIYF.

The chain has TRBV2 and TRBJ2-1; 13 bases are a match to TRBD2. The CDR3 loop spans 17 amino acids. Germline CDR1 reads SNHLY; CDR2 reads FYNNEI. The V gene end was trimmed by 11 bases and the J gene end by 0 bases; junction bases not matched to a gene: 10. The CDR3: CAVRLAGGSSSYNEQFF. The CDR3 region has the DNA TGTGCCGTGAGACTAGCGGGGGGCTCAAGCTCCTACAATGAGCAGTTCTTC.

The V call is TRBV3-1 (or the pseudogene TRBV3-2), the J call TRBJ1-2; no clear D. Germline V gene sequence: CDR1 LGHDT, CDR2 YNNKEL (reference sequence). This CDR3 has 13 amino acids. Trimming removed 3 bases at V and 5 bases at J, with 10 bases between. Here the CDR3 reads CASSQPGLYGYTF. The DNA of the CDR3 is TGTGCCAGCAGCCAGCCAGGACTGTATGGCTACACCTTC.

This chain links TRBV19 with TRBJ1-2; TRBD1 is a possible D gene (6 bases). V was clipped by 5 bases and J by 8 bases, with 12 bases between them. The CDR3 is made up of 12 amino acids. CDR1 is LNHDA, CDR2 SQIVND, per germline (reference sequence). CDR3 coding DNA: TGTGCCAGTAGTTCCACAGGGACCGGCTACACCTTC. Translated, it gives CASSSTGTGYTF. Based on the CDR3 plus reference TRBV19 and TRBJ1-2, the full variable domain is DGGITQSPKYLFRKEGQNVTLSCEQNLNHDAMYWYRQDPGQGLRLIYYSQIVNDFQKGDIAEGYSVSREKKESFPLTVTSAQKNPTAFYLCASSSTGTGYTFGSGTRLTVV.

This clone showed up just once. For the CDR3, the DNA is TGTGCCAGTAGGGAAACAGGGTCTCCCAATCAGCCCCAGCATTTT. Translated, it gives CASRETGSPNQPQHF. The chain recombines TRBV19 with TRBJ1-5, with D possibly being TRBD1 (6 bases). Trimming removed 6 bases from V and 3 bases from J, with 15 bases in between. CDR1 and CDR2 from the germline V gene are LNHDA and SQIVND (reference sequence). The CDR3 contains 15 residues.

This rearrangement joins TRBV28 to TRBJ2-3; 14 nucleotides line up with TRBD2. The CDR3 is 17 residues long. CDR1 is MDHEN, CDR2 SYDVKM, per germline. Unmatched junction bases numbered 4, after V lost 3 bases and J lost 2 bases. The CDR3 reads CASSFRLAGGITDTQYF. In DNA, the CDR3 is TGTGCCAGCAGTTTTAGACTAGCGGGAGGGATCACAGATACGCAGTATTTT.

V usage is TRBV19 and J usage is TRBJ1-1; 9 nucleotides align to TRBD1. The CDR3 length is 13 residues. Germline V CDR1 and CDR2: LNHDA, SQIVND (reference sequence). The V gene end was trimmed by 5 bases and the J gene end by 7 bases; junction bases not matched to a gene: 5. CDR3 loop: CASSGQGLSEAFF. Written as DNA, the CDR3 is TGTGCCAGTAGTGGACAGGGGCTAAGTGAAGCTTTCTTT.

The chain is built from TRBV6-1 and TRBJ1-3; D remains unclear. CDR3 length: 14 residues. Germline assignment: CDR1 MNHNS and CDR2 SASEGT. V dropped 3 bases and J dropped 7 bases, with 13 bases sitting between them. The CDR3 is CASSDAKVPNTIYF. The CDR3 nucleotides read TGTGCCAGCAGTGACGCTAAAGTACCGAACACCATATATTTT.